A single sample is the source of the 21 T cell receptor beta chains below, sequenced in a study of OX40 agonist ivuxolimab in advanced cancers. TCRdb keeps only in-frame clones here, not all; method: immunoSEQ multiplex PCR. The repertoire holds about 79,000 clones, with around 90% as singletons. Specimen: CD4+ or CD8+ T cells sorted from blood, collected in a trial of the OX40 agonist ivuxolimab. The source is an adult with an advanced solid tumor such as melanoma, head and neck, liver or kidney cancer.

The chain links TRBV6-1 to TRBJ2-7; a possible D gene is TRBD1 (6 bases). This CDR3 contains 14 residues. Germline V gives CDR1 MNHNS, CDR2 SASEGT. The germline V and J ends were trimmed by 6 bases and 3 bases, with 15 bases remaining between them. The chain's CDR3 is CASSPGQQNYEQYV. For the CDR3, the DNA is TGTGCCAGCAGCCCAGGACAGCAAAACTACGAGCAGTACGTC.

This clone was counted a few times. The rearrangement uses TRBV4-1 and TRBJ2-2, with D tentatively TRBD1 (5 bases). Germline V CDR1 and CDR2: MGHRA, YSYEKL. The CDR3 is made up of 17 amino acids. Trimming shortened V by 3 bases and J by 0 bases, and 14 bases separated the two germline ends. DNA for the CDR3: TGCGCCAGCAGCCAGGGGCTCCTGGCGGCGAACACCGGGGAGCTGTTTTTT. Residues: CASSQGLLAANTGELFF.

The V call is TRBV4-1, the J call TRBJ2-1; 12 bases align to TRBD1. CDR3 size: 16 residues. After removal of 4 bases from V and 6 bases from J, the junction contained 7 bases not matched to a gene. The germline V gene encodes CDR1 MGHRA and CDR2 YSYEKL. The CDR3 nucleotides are TGCGCCAGCAGCCGCTCCGGGACAGGGGGCACCAATGAGCAGTTCTTC. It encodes CASSRSGTGGTNEQFF.

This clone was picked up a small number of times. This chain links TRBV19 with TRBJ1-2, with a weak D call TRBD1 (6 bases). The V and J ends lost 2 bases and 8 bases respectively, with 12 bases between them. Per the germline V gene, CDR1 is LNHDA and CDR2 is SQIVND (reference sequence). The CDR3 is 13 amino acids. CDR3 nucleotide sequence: TGTGCCAGTAGTATAATCCAGGGACAAGGCTACACCTTC. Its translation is CASSIIQGQGYTF.

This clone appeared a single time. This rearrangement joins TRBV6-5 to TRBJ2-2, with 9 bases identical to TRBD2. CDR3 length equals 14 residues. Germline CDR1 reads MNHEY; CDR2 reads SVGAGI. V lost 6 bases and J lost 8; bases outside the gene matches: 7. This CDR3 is CASREGGGEGELFF. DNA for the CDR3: TGTGCCAGCAGGGAAGGCGGGGGGGAGGGGGAGCTGTTTTTT.

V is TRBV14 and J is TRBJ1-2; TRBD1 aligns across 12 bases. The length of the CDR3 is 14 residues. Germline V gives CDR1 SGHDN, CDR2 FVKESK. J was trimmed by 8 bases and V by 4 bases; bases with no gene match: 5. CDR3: CASSLGTGGVGYTF. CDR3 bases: TGTGCCAGCAGCCTGGGGACAGGGGGCGTAGGCTACACCTTC.

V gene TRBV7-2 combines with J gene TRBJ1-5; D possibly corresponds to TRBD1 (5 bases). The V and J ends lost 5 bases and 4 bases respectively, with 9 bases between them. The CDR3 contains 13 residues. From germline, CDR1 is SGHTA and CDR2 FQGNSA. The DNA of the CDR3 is TGTGCCAGCAGCCGACAGTTTAATCAGCCCCAGCATTTT. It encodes CASSRQFNQPQHF.

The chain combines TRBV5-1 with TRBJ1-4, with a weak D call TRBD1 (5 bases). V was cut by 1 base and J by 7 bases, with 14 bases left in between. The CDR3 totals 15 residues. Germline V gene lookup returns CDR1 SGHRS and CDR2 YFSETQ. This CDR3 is CASSLLGQRGEKLFF. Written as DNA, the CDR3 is TGCGCCAGCAGCTTGTTGGGGCAGAGGGGTGAAAAACTGTTTTTT.

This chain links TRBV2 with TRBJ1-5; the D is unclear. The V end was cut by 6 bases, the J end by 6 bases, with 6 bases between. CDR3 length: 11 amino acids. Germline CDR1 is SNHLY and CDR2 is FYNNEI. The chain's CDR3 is CASRGSQPQHF. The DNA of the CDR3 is TGTGCCAGCAGGGGATCTCAGCCCCAGCATTTT.

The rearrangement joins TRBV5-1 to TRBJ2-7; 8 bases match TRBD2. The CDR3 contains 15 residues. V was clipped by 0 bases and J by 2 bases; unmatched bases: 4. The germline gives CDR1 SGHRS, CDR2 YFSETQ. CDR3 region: CASSLDAGGPYEQYF. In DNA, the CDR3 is TGCGCCAGCAGCTTGGATGCGGGGGGACCCTACGAGCAGTACTTC.

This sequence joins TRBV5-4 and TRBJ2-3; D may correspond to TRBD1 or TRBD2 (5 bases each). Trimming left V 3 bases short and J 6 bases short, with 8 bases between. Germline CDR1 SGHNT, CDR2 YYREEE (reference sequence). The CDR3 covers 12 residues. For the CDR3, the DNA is TGTGCCAGCAGCTATGGGACGGATACGCAGTATTTT. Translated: CASSYGTDTQYF.

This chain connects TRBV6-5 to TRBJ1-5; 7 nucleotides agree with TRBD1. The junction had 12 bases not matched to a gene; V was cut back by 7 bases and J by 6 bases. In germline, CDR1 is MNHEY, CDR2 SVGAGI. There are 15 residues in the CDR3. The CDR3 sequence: CASTIGTEYSQPQHF. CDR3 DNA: TGTGCCAGCACTATAGGGACAGAATATAGTCAGCCCCAGCATTTT.

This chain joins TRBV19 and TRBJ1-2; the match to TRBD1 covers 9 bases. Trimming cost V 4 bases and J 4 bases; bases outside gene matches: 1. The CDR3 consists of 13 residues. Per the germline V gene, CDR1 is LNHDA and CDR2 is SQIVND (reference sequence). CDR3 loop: CASSKDRGYGYTF. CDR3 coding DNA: TGTGCCAGTAGTAAGGACAGGGGCTATGGCTACACCTTC.

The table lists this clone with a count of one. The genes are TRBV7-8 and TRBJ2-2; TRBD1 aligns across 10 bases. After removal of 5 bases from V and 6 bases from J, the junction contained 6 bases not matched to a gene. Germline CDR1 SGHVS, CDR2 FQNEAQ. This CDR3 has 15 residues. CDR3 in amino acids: CASSPGTGVAGELFF. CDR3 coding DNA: TGTGCCAGCAGCCCCGGGACAGGGGTGGCCGGGGAGCTGTTTTTT.

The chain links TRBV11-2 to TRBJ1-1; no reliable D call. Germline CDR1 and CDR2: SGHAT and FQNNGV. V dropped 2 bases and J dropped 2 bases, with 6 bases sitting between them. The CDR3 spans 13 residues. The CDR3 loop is CASSLISNTEAFF. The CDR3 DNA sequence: TGTGCCAGCAGCTTAATCAGTAACACTGAAGCTTTCTTT. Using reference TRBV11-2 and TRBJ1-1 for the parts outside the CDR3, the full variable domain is EAGVAQSPRYKIIEKRQSVAFWCNPISGHATLYWYQQILGQGPKLLIQFQNNGVVDDSQLPKDRFSAERLKGVDSTLKIQPAKLEDSAVYLCASSLISNTEAFFGQGTRLTVV.

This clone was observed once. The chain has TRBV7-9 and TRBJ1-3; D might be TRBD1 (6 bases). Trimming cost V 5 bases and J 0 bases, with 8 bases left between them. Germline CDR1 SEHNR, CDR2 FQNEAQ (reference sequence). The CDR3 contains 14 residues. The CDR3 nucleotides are TGTGCCAGCAGCCGGACAGACTCTGGAAACACCATATATTTT. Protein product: CASSRTDSGNTIYF.

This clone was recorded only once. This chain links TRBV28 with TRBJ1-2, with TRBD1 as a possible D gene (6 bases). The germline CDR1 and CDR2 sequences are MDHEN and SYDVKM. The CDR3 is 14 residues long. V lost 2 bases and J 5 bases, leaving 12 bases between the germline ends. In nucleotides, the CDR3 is TGTGCCAGCAGTTTAAGTAGGGGGGGTTATGGCTACACCTTC. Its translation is CASSLSRGGYGYTF.

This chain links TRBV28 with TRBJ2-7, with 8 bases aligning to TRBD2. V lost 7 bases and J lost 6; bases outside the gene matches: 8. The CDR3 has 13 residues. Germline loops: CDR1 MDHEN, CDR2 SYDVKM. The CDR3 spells CASIGGGRSEQYF. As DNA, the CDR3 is TGTGCCAGCATAGGCGGGGGGCGAAGCGAGCAGTACTTC.

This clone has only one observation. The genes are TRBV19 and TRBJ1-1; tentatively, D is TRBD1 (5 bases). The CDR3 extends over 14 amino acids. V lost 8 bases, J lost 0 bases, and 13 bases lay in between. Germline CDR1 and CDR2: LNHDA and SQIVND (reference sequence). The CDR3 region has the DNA TGTGCCAGTCGCCAGGGACGCTTGAACACTGAAGCTTTCTTT. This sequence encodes CASRQGRLNTEAFF.

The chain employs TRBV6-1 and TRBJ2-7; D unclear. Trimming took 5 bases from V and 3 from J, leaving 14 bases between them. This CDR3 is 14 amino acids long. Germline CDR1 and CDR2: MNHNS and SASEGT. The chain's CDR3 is CASSLQVINYEQYF. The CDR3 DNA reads TGTGCCAGCAGTCTCCAGGTGATTAACTACGAGCAGTACTTC.

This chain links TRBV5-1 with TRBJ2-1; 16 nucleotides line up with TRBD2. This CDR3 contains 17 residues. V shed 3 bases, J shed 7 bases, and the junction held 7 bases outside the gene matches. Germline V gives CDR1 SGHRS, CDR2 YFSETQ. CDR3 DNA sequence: TGCGCCAGCAGCTCCGGGACTAGCGGGGGGGCCGGGAATGAGCAGTTCTTC. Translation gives CASSSGTSGGAGNEQFF.